Sequencing of this TCR beta chain was carried out in a study of T-cell reconstitution after alpha-beta-depleted transplantation in children. Whole-study results and caveats: The study reportedly traced alpha-beta T cells about two months after transplant to several hundred expanded graft clones. After one year, T-cell counts and TCRbeta diversity mostly came from new T cells.

The TCRbeta library was prepared with unique molecular identifiers. One entry per CDR3 protein, called by TCRdb with MiXCR from the PCR reads. The sample lists some 840,000 distinct CDR3 sequences; roughly 16% were seen once. This clonotype was counted between two and nine times. The antigen remains undetermined. CDR3 length: 14 amino acids. Trimming pared 3 bases from V and 4 bases from J, leaving 11 bases between. Germline V lookup: CDR1 MNHEY, CDR2 SMNVEV (reference sequence). This receptor was obtained from a male patient younger than 18 who had a stem cell transplant for acute lymphoblastic leukemia, so the T cells may come from the graft donor. Source: PBMCs, mostly from graft donor cells, taken 360 days after TCRalphabeta/CD19-depleted stem cell transplant. V is TRBV27 and J is TRBJ2-3; TRBD2 might be the D (5 bases). DNA for the CDR3: TGTGCCAGCAGTTTGAGCGGAAACCCAGATACGCAGTATTTT. Translation: CASSLSGNPDTQYF.